Sequencing of this TCR beta chain was carried out in a study of T cells in Graves' hyperthyroidism and ophthalmopathy. RNA transcripts provided the source from which TCR beta CDR3 regions were amplified. RT-PCR in the first round (using the HTBI primer set) targeted the TCR CDR3. TCRdb independently ran MiXCR on the multiplex PCR reads; one entry per CDR3 protein. This sample has around 350,000 distinct CDR3 sequences, with roughly 19% found just once. Trimming stripped 0 bases from V and 6 bases from J, with 18 bases between. The germline V gene has CDR1 DFQATT and CDR2 SNEGSKA (reference sequence). This CDR3 is built from 15 residues. Participants, patients aged 18 to 65, had newly diagnosed hyperthyroidism with a duration under 2 months. In this sample, this clonotype turned up many times.

The specimen sequenced was blood. The genes are TRBV20-1 and TRBJ2-7; perhaps TRBD2 as D (5 bases). This receptor was obtained from a woman in her late teens or twenties with Graves' hyperthyroidism. The CDR3, as DNA: TGCAGTGCTAGAGATTGGGAGATTTACTGGGGCGAGCAGTACTTC. Translation gives CSARDWEIYWGEQYF.